This passage covers 5 T cell receptor beta chains from one sample sequenced in a study of shared clonotypes between healthy human individuals. Assay used: immunoSEQ multiplex PCR; TCRdb lists only in-frame clones, some missing. The table includes 2 million to 2.5 million clones, 90% to 97% detected once. The sequencing sample was made of naive CD4+ T cells sorted from blood. This sample's subset: CD45RA+ positively selected. The source of these receptors is a man younger than 35 in good health.

The chain carries TRBV6-5 and TRBJ2-2; 12 nucleotides line up with TRBD2. Trimming at V came to 8 bases and at J to 5 bases, leaving 6 bases not matched to a gene. CDR3 length equals 15 residues. Germline CDR1 and CDR2: MNHEY and SVGAGI. In DNA form, the CDR3 reads TGTGCCAGCCGCGGACTAGCGGGGCGAACCGGGGAGCTGTTTTTT. This codes for CASRGLAGRTGELFF.

The rearrangement joins TRBV9 to TRBJ1-2, with D unclear. From germline, CDR1 is SGDLS and CDR2 YYNGEE. The CDR3 is 12 residues long. Trimming took off 7 bases at V and 4 bases at J, with 11 bases between the two ends. CDR3 DNA: TGTGCCAGCCAGCGTCGGGGCTATGGCTACACCTTC. As protein: CASQRRGYGYTF.

The chain links TRBV6-5 to TRBJ2-4; 7 bases agree with TRBD2. Looked up from germline, CDR1 is MNHEY and CDR2 is SVGAGI. The V segment lost 4 bases and the J segment 4 bases; nucleotides outside the gene matches: 1. CDR3 length: 13 residues. Written as DNA, the CDR3 is TGTGCCAGCAGTTTTAGCGGGAAAAACATTCAGTACTTC. This sequence encodes CASSFSGKNIQYF.

The CDR3 region has the DNA TGCAGCAGTAAAAGAGATACGCAGTATTTT. Amino acids: CSSKRDTQYF. The chain couples TRBV20-1 to TRBJ2-3; D call uncertain. The germline V gene has CDR1 DFQATT and CDR2 SNEGSKA (reference sequence). The CDR3 length is 10 residues.

V is TRBV4-3 and J is TRBJ2-1, with 8 bases that match TRBD2. The J segment lost 5 bases and the V segment lost 4 bases, leaving 13 bases of the junction unmatched. CDR3 length: 17 residues. Germline lookup yields CDR1 LGHNA and CDR2 YSLEER. The CDR3 here is CASSPRSEAGEHNEQFF. The CDR3, as DNA: TGCGCCAGCAGCCCACGGAGTGAAGCGGGAGAACACAATGAGCAGTTCTTC.